The 16 T cell receptor beta chains reported below all come from one sample, sequenced in a study of shared clonotypes between healthy human individuals. Data came from immunoSEQ multiplex PCR; TCRdb stores just in-frame clones and leaves some out. The sample lists about 2.1 million clones; 85% to 95% were seen once. Positively selected for CCR7, the CD45RO-negative cells used as naive CD8 cells excluded terminally differentiated effector memory CD45RA+ cells. The material sequenced was naive CD8+ T cells from PBMCs. The receptors here all came from a young man in good health. Some clones in this sample may be carry-over from other donors' samples.

The V call is TRBV28, the J call TRBJ1-4; D ambiguous. The CDR3 has 15 residues. Germline assignment: CDR1 MDHEN and CDR2 SYDVKM. V was clipped by 2 bases and J by 5 bases, with 12 bases between them. CDR3 loop: CASSLNGDTNEKLFF. In DNA form, the CDR3 reads TGTGCCAGCAGTTTAAACGGGGATACGAATGAAAAACTGTTTTTT.

V usage is TRBV7-9 and J usage is TRBJ2-1, with D perhaps matching TRBD2 (6 bases). Trimming took off 5 bases at V and 0 bases at J, with 11 bases between the two ends. The V gene's germline CDR1 is SEHNR and CDR2 FQNEAQ (reference sequence). The CDR3 has 15 amino acids. The CDR3: CASSRSGFSYNEQFF. The CDR3 nucleotides read TGTGCCAGCAGCCGTAGCGGTTTCTCCTACAATGAGCAGTTCTTC. Filled out from reference TRBV7-9 and TRBJ2-1, the complete variable domain reads DTGVSQNPRHKITKRGQNVTFRCDPISEHNRLYWYRQTLGQGPEFLTYFQNEAQLEKSRLLSDRFSAERPKGSFSTLEIQRTEQGDSAMYLCASSRSGFSYNEQFFGPGTRLTVL.

The V and J genes are TRBV30 and TRBJ1-5; the match to TRBD1 covers 11 bases. Germline loops: CDR1 GTSNPN, CDR2 SVGIG (reference sequence). The V gene end was trimmed by 2 bases and the J gene end by 8 bases; junction bases not matched to a gene: 8. The CDR3 runs to 15 residues. CDR3: CAWSPWGQGGEPQHF. CDR3 sequence (DNA): TGTGCCTGGAGTCCGTGGGGACAGGGGGGAGAGCCCCAGCATTTT.

The rearrangement uses TRBV11-3 and TRBJ2-1, with D uncertain. V gave up 5 bases and J gave up 5 bases, with 10 bases separating them. This CDR3 has 13 amino acids. The germline V gene encodes CDR1 SGHNT and CDR2 YENEEA. Here the CDR3 reads CASSAWSNNEQFF. DNA of the CDR3: TGTGCCAGCAGCGCCTGGTCGAACAATGAGCAGTTCTTC.

A few counts support this clone. V usage is TRBV28 and J usage is TRBJ1-1; D is perhaps TRBD1 (5 bases). CDR3 length: 15 residues. V lost 5 bases and J lost 1, with 14 bases in between. Germline loops: CDR1 MDHEN, CDR2 SYDVKM. The CDR3 region has the DNA TGTGCCAGCAGTCCCACGACAGATCAGAACACTGAAGCTTTCTTT. Protein: CASSPTTDQNTEAFF.

The chain recombines TRBV14 with TRBJ1-6; D possibly corresponds to TRBD1 (5 bases). The V end was cut by 6 bases, the J end by 8 bases, with 14 bases between. Germline CDR1 and CDR2: SGHDN and FVKESK. This CDR3 has 14 residues. The CDR3 loop reads CASRQTGGDSPLHF. CDR3 coding DNA: TGTGCCAGCAGACAGACGGGGGGTGATTCACCCCTCCACTTT.

This chain uses TRBV7-9 with TRBJ1-1; a weak D match, TRBD1 (5 bases). The CDR3 is made up of 15 amino acids. V dropped 4 bases and J dropped 1 base, with 13 bases sitting between them. Germline V lookup: CDR1 SEHNR, CDR2 FQNEAQ (reference sequence). CDR3 nucleotides: TGTGCCAGCAGCTCCCTGGGGGGGGAGAACACTGAAGCTTTCTTT. It is translated as CASSSLGGENTEAFF.

The gene calls are TRBV27 and TRBJ2-1; 8 nucleotides line up with TRBD2. This CDR3 contains 15 residues. With 6 bases clipped from V and 7 bases from J, the junction kept 11 bases outside the gene matches. In germline, CDR1 is MNHEY, CDR2 SMNVEV (reference sequence). The CDR3 coding sequence is TGTGCCAGCAGCCGCCTAGCGGGCATTCAAAATGAGCAGTTCTTC. Protein: CASSRLAGIQNEQFF.

The rearrangement uses TRBV7-9 and TRBJ2-2; D is possibly TRBD1 (5 bases). V was cut by 8 bases and J by 2 bases, with 6 bases left in between. This CDR3 spans 12 amino acids. Germline assignment: CDR1 SEHNR and CDR2 FQNEAQ (reference sequence). The CDR3 spells CASQGNTGELFF. In nucleotides, the CDR3 is TGTGCCAGCCAGGGTAACACCGGGGAGCTGTTTTTT.

The chain has TRBV5-4 and TRBJ1-2, with 10 bases that match TRBD1. Germline loops: CDR1 SGHNT, CDR2 YYREEE (reference sequence). The V segment lost 4 bases and the J segment 7 bases; nucleotides outside the gene matches: 13. CDR3 length: 16 residues. In DNA form, the CDR3 reads TGTGCCAGCAGCCCTTACTCCTGGACAGGGGGAGGTGGCTACACCTTC. Encoded protein: CASSPYSWTGGGGYTF.

The V gene is TRBV7-8, the J gene TRBJ2-7, with D tentatively TRBD1 (5 bases). Trimming removed 3 bases from V and 0 bases from J, with 15 bases in between. Germline V gene lookup returns CDR1 SGHVS and CDR2 FQNEAQ. The CDR3 totals 16 residues. CDR3 amino acids: CASSFSRAGNSYEQYF. The CDR3 DNA is TGTGCCAGCAGCTTCTCCCGGGCAGGGAACTCCTACGAGCAGTACTTC.

This rearrangement joins TRBV4-3 to TRBJ2-7, with a tentative D call TRBD1 (6 bases). V was cut by 4 bases and J by 3 bases, with 16 bases left in between. The CDR3 length is 15 residues. Germline CDR1 is LGHNA and CDR2 is YSLEER. CDR3 DNA sequence: TGCGCCAGCAGCCCGACGACAGGAAAGGGCTACGAGCAGTACTTC. This gives the protein CASSPTTGKGYEQYF.

The gene calls are TRBV30 and TRBJ2-1, with D maybe TRBD1 (6 bases). This CDR3 has 13 residues. Trimming cost V 2 bases and J 10 bases, with 15 bases left between them. The germline V gene encodes CDR1 GTSNPN and CDR2 SVGIG (reference sequence). As DNA, the CDR3 is TGTGCCTGGAGTCCAGGGGTAGGGATCGAGCAGTTCTTC. It codes for CAWSPGVGIEQFF.

The chain employs TRBV19 and TRBJ1-1, with D possibly TRBD1 on 6 matching bases. V was shortened by 5 bases and J by 1 base, with 14 bases between the two germline ends. Germline values: CDR1 LNHDA, CDR2 SQIVND (reference sequence). This CDR3 has 15 residues. The CDR3 protein is CASSPLEGGNTEAFF. CDR3 in DNA: TGTGCCAGTAGTCCACTGGAGGGGGGGAACACTGAAGCTTTCTTT.

DNA of the CDR3: TGTGCCTGGGCGAGGTTTCGTATAGGGACGTCCTACATAGGGGGCAATCAGCCCCAGCATTTT. Amino acids: CAWARFRIGTSYIGGNQPQHF. The rearrangement links TRBV30 to TRBJ1-5, with D maybe TRBD1 (5 bases). Germline assignment: CDR1 GTSNPN and CDR2 SVGIG (reference sequence). V was pared by 5 bases and J by 2 bases, with 34 bases between. This CDR3 contains 21 residues.

Turning to this clone: The sample contains more than one DNA sequence encoding this CDR3. The rearrangement joins TRBV19 to TRBJ2-6; D call uncertain. Trimming took 8 bases from V and 4 from J, leaving 6 bases between them. Germline CDR1 and CDR2: LNHDA and SQIVND (reference sequence). CDR3 size: 12 residues. The chain's CDR3 is CASRQGANVLTF. The CDR3 nucleotides are TGTGCCAGTCGGCAGGGGGCCAACGTCCTGACTTTC.